One and the same sample provided the 5 T cell receptor beta chains below, sequenced in a study of regulatory T cells. The PCR used 52 TRBV and 13 TRBJ primers. TCRdb keeps only in-frame clones here, not all; method: immunoSEQ multiplex PCR. This sample yields tens of thousands of clones, of which roughly 93% are seen a single time; 3.5% to 4% belongs to the top ten. The sequencing input was CD8+ T cells sorted from blood. The receptor source for this set is a child aged 2 to 15 with CD3G deficiency.

This chain uses TRBV7-9 with TRBJ2-1, with TRBD2 matching over 8 bases. There are 15 residues in the CDR3. From germline, CDR1 is SEHNR and CDR2 FQNEAQ (reference sequence). Losses at the gene ends were 1 base for V and 6 bases for J; bases not matched to a gene: 5. The CDR3 loop reads CASSLDFGGANEQFF. The CDR3 DNA sequence: TGTGCCAGCAGCTTAGACTTCGGGGGGGCCAATGAGCAGTTCTTC.

About this clone: The same CDR3 arises from other DNA sequences in this sample as well. The V and J genes are TRBV6-1 and TRBJ2-7; D gene unclear. V lost 3 bases and J lost 3, with 3 bases in between. The CDR3 covers 11 residues. Germline values: CDR1 MNHNS, CDR2 SASEGT. The CDR3 loop reads CASSDGYEQYF. CDR3 nucleotide sequence: TGTGCCAGCAGTGACGGCTACGAGCAGTACTTC.

The chain employs TRBV28 and TRBJ2-1; TRBD1 matches 7 bases. From germline, CDR1 is MDHEN and CDR2 SYDVKM. V lost 2 bases to trimming and J lost 5 bases; unmatched junction nucleotides: 6. The CDR3 spans 15 residues. The CDR3 loop is CASSLTGVGDNEQFF. The CDR3 nucleotides read TGTGCCAGCAGTTTAACAGGGGTGGGAGACAATGAGCAGTTCTTC.

About this clone: Other DNA variants within this sample encode the same CDR3. This chain uses TRBV7-9 with TRBJ2-7; D call uncertain. The V gene's germline CDR1 is SEHNR and CDR2 FQNEAQ (reference sequence). The CDR3 runs to 12 residues. V dropped 3 bases and J dropped 1 base, with 4 bases sitting between them. As DNA, the CDR3 is TGTGCCAGCAGCTTGGGGTCCTACGAGCAGTACTTC. Translated: CASSLGSYEQYF.

The genes are TRBV7-9 and TRBJ2-2; 11 bases are a match to TRBD2. Germline CDR1 reads SEHNR; CDR2 reads FQNEAQ (reference sequence). V trimming: 5 bases; J trimming: 7 bases; junction bases outside the gene matches: 15. The CDR3 is 18 residues long. Here the CDR3 DNA reads TGTGCCAGCAGCAGGGACCCCACTAGCGGGAGAACAGGCGGGGAGCTGTTTTTT. This translates into CASSRDPTSGRTGGELFF.